One and the same sample provided the 20 T cell receptor beta chains below, sequenced in a study of blood T cell repertoires in COVID-19. Data came from immunoSEQ multiplex PCR; TCRdb stores just in-frame clones and leaves some out. The sample has about 150,000 clones; 75% to 90% are singletons. The specimen sequenced was peripheral blood. The origin of the receptors is a woman aged 60 to 75 with acute or convalescent COVID-19.

The chain carries TRBV7-2 and TRBJ1-2; 9 bases map to TRBD1. Germline V gives CDR1 SGHTA, CDR2 FQGNSA. The CDR3 is made up of 15 amino acids. V shed 4 bases and J 4 bases; nucleotides not matched to a gene: 7. CDR3 protein: CASSSADRGIYGYTF. The DNA for the CDR3 is TGTGCCAGCAGCTCAGCGGACAGGGGAATCTATGGCTACACCTTC.

The J gene is TRBJ2-5, the V gene TRBV30, with TRBD2 matching 8 bases. Trimming cost V 2 bases and J 4 bases; bases outside gene matches: 3. The germline V gene has CDR1 GTSNPN and CDR2 SVGIG (reference sequence). The CDR3 is 13 residues long. CDR3 nucleotides: TGTGCCTGGAGTACGCTAGCGGGAGAGACCCAGTACTTC. As protein: CAWSTLAGETQYF. The complete variable domain, with remaining parts taken from reference TRBV30 and TRBJ2-5, reads SQTIHQWPATLVQPVGSPLSLECTVEGTSNPNLYWYRQAAGRGLQLLFYSVGIGQISSEVPQNLSASRPQDRQFILSSKKLLLSDSGFYLCAWSTLAGETQYFGPGTRLLVL.

The gene calls are TRBV4-1 and TRBJ1-6, with 8 nucleotides matching TRBD1. V shed 3 bases and J 8 bases; nucleotides not matched to a gene: 6. The length of the CDR3 is 15 residues. Germline V gene sequence: CDR1 MGHRA, CDR2 YSYEKL. CDR3 residues: CASSQGGQGHSPLHF. The CDR3 nucleotides read TGCGCCAGCAGCCAGGGCGGACAGGGACATTCACCCCTCCACTTT.

This chain uses TRBV9 with TRBJ2-7, with D perhaps matching TRBD1 (6 bases). Trimming stripped 4 bases from V and 1 base from J, with 12 bases between. There are 14 residues in the CDR3. Germline assignment: CDR1 SGDLS and CDR2 YYNGEE. CDR3 nucleotide sequence: TGTGCCAGCAGCCCTGGGGACAAATCCTACGAGCAGTACTTC. This translates into CASSPGDKSYEQYF.

J is TRBJ2-3 and V is TRBV4-3; D might be TRBD2 (7 bases). Trimming took off 1 base at V and 3 bases at J, with 14 bases between the two ends. CDR1 LGHNA and CDR2 YSLEER come from the germline V gene. This CDR3 comprises 16 residues. The CDR3 DNA sequence: TGCGCCAGCAGCCAAGGGAGGGGGGGCGTGACAGATACGCAGTATTTT. The encoded protein is CASSQGRGGVTDTQYF.

The chain joins TRBV6-5 to TRBJ2-5, with D possibly matching TRBD1 (5 bases). The CDR3 contains 15 residues. Germline V CDR1 and CDR2: MNHEY, SVGAGI. V was shortened by 6 bases and J by 5 bases, with 19 bases between the two germline ends. CDR3 DNA sequence: TGTGCCAGCAGCGTCGGACATCCCAAAGGGGAGACCCAGTACTTC. Protein: CASSVGHPKGETQYF.

This clone is a singleton in its sample. The J gene is TRBJ2-2, the V gene TRBV4-3; possible D gene TRBD1, 5 bases. Trimming left V 0 bases short and J 3 bases short, with 8 bases between. Germline V lookup: CDR1 LGHNA, CDR2 YSLEER. The CDR3 is made up of 15 amino acids. This chain's CDR3 is CASSQEQVDTGELFF. CDR3 in DNA: TGCGCCAGCAGCCAAGAACAGGTCGACACCGGGGAGCTGTTTTTT.

The CDR3: CASRGQGFGELFF. Written as DNA, the CDR3 is TGTGCCAGTAGAGGACAGGGATTCGGGGAGCTGTTTTTT. This sequence joins TRBV19 and TRBJ2-2; 8 bases are a match to TRBD1. Germline V gene lookup returns CDR1 LNHDA and CDR2 SQIVND (reference sequence). J was trimmed by 7 bases and V by 6 bases; bases with no gene match: 4. The CDR3 contains 13 residues.

This clone was counted once. The genes are TRBV19 and TRBJ1-2; no reliable D call. V was pared by 4 bases and J by 0 bases, with 12 bases between. Per germline, CDR1 LNHDA and CDR2 SQIVND (reference sequence). CDR3 length: 15 residues. The chain's CDR3 is CASSKTREANYGYTF. Written as DNA, the CDR3 is TGTGCCAGTAGTAAAACGCGGGAGGCTAACTATGGCTACACCTTC.

The chain is built from TRBV3-1 (or the pseudogene TRBV3-2) and TRBJ1-1; D might be TRBD1 (5 bases). Germline assignment: CDR1 LGHDT and CDR2 YNNKEL (reference sequence). V lost 1 base, J lost 1 base, and 10 bases lay in between. The CDR3 totals 15 residues. The CDR3 loop is CASSQVSRGNTEAFF. The CDR3 DNA follows: TGTGCCAGCAGCCAAGTTAGTAGGGGGAACACTGAAGCTTTCTTT.

The sample holds one count of this clone. The V and J genes are TRBV18 and TRBJ2-1, with 10 bases lining up with TRBD1. The CDR3 is 17 residues long. The V segment lost 4 bases and the J segment 4 bases; nucleotides outside the gene matches: 10. Germline V gene lookup returns CDR1 KGHSH and CDR2 LQKENI. CDR3 amino acids: CASSLFYRDRGYNEQFF. The CDR3 DNA sequence: TGTGCCAGCTCACTTTTTTACCGGGACAGGGGTTACAATGAGCAGTTCTTC.

This clone was found a few times. The rearrangement uses TRBV18 and TRBJ2-2; possible D gene TRBD1, 6 bases. The CDR3 length is 12 residues. Germline CDR1 reads KGHSH; CDR2 reads LQKENI. V gave up 4 bases and J gave up 7 bases, with 7 bases separating them. As DNA, the CDR3 is TGTGCCAGCTCACGGGACATCGGGGAGCTGTTTTTT. This encodes CASSRDIGELFF.

The gene calls are TRBV6-6 and TRBJ1-1; TRBD1 agrees at 10 bases. Germline lookup yields CDR1 MNHNY and CDR2 SVGAGI (reference sequence). The CDR3 is made up of 15 amino acids. J was trimmed by 2 bases and V by 5 bases; bases with no gene match: 5. CDR3: CASSTRQGANTEAFF. DNA for the CDR3: TGTGCCAGCAGTACCAGACAGGGGGCCAACACTGAAGCTTTCTTT.

The CDR3 DNA is TGTGCCAGCAGCCGGCCCCACCGGGACAGCTCGCCGAGCACAGATACGCAGTATTTT. Its protein product is CASSRPHRDSSPSTDTQYF. V usage is TRBV7-2 and J usage is TRBJ2-3; TRBD1 agrees at 7 bases. The CDR3 is 19 amino acids. Germline V gene sequence: CDR1 SGHTA, CDR2 FQGNSA. J was trimmed by 0 bases and V by 5 bases; bases with no gene match: 17.

This clone has only one observation. V gene TRBV12-3 or TRBV12-4 combines with J gene TRBJ1-2; TRBD1 matches 8 bases. The CDR3 is made up of 13 amino acids. V lost 5 bases to trimming and J lost 8 bases; unmatched junction nucleotides: 7. CDR3 loop: CASSTPGGGGYTF. CDR3 in DNA: TGTGCCAGCAGTACCCCAGGGGGCGGGGGCTACACCTTC.

In this sample, this clone turned up once. The V gene is TRBV6-6, the J gene TRBJ1-3; D is undetermined. CDR3 length: 15 amino acids. Germline-derived CDR1 and CDR2 are MNHNY and SVGAGI (reference sequence). Trimming removed 2 bases from V and 0 bases from J, with 8 bases in between. In nucleotides, the CDR3 is TGTGCCAGCAGTTACACACAGTTCTCTGGAAACACCATATATTTT. It specifies CASSYTQFSGNTIYF.

The chain has TRBV27 and TRBJ2-1, with TRBD1 matching over 8 bases. Looked up from germline, CDR1 is MNHEY and CDR2 is SMNVEV (reference sequence). The CDR3 is made up of 15 amino acids. The ends lost 3 bases at V and 5 bases at J; junction bases unmatched: 6. Here the CDR3 DNA reads TGTGCCAGCAGTTTGGGACAGGCCTCTGACAATGAGCAGTTCTTC. This translates into CASSLGQASDNEQFF.

The genes are TRBV19 and TRBJ2-3; weak D call: TRBD1 (5 bases). This CDR3 comprises 14 residues. Germline-derived CDR1 and CDR2 are LNHDA and SQIVND (reference sequence). The V end lost 5 bases, the J end lost 0 bases, and 9 bases lay between the germline ends. CDR3 coding DNA: TGTGCCAGTAGTCCCCAGGGAAGCACAGATACGCAGTATTTT. Encoded protein: CASSPQGSTDTQYF.

This clone was seen only a few times. The chain is built from TRBV7-2 and TRBJ1-1; D might be TRBD1 (6 bases). The CDR3 consists of 14 residues. Germline V lookup: CDR1 SGHTA, CDR2 FQGNSA. The V end was cut by 3 bases, the J end by 3 bases, with 11 bases between. The CDR3 DNA sequence: TGTGCCAGCAGCTTCGGACAGTTAGACACTGAAGCTTTCTTT. It translates to CASSFGQLDTEAFF.

This chain links TRBV2 with TRBJ1-2, with D tentatively TRBD1 (6 bases). Germline V lookup: CDR1 SNHLY, CDR2 FYNNEI. CDR3 length equals 16 residues. V shed 3 bases and J shed 4 bases, with 18 bases lying between them. CDR3 DNA sequence: TGTGCCAGCAGTGAGGGGGCGCGGGCTGGGAGCTATGGCTACACCTTC. It encodes CASSEGARAGSYGYTF.